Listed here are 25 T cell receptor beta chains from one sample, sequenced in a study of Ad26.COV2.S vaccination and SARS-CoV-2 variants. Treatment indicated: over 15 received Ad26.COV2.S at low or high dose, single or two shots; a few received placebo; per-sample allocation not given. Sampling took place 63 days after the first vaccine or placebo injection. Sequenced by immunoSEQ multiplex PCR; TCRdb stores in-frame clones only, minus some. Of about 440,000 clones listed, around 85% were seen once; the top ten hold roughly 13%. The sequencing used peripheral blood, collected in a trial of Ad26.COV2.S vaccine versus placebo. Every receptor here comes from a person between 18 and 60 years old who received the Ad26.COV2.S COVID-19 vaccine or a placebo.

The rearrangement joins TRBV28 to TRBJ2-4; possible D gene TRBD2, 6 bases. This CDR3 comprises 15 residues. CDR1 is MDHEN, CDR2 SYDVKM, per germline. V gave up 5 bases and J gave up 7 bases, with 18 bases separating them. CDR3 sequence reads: CASSTSWVGRNIQYF. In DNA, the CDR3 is TGTGCCAGCAGTACCTCCTGGGTGGGGAGGAACATTCAGTACTTC.

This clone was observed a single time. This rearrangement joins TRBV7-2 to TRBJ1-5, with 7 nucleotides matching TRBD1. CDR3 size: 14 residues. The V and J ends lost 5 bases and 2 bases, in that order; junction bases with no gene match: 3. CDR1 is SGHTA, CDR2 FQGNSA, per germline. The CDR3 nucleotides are TGTGCCAGCAGCCCCGACAGGGGCAATCAGCCCCAGCATTTT. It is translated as CASSPDRGNQPQHF.

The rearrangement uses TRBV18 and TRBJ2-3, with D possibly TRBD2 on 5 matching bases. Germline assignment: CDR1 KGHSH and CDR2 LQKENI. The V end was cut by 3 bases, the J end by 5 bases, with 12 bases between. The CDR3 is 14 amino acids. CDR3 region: CASSPAGVQDTQYF. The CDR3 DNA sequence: TGTGCCAGCTCACCGGCCGGGGTTCAAGATACGCAGTATTTT.

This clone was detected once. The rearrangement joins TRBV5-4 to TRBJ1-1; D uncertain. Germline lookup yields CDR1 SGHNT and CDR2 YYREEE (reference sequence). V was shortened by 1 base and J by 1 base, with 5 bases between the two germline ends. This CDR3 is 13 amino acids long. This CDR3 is CASSLPKNTEAFF. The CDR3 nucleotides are TGTGCCAGCAGCTTGCCTAAGAACACTGAAGCTTTCTTT. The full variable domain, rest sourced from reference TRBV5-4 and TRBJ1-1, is ETGVTQSPTHLIKTRGQQVTLRCSSQSGHNTVSWYQQALGQGPQFIFQYYREEENGRGNFPPRFSGLQFPNYSSELNVNALELDDSALYLCASSLPKNTEAFFGQGTRLTVV.

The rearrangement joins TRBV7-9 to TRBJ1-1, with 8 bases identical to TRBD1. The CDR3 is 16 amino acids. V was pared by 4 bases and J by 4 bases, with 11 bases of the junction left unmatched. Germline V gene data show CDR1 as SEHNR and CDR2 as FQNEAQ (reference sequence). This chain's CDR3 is CASSSRQGRFGTEAFF. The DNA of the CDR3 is TGTGCCAGCAGCTCCCGACAGGGGAGGTTTGGCACTGAAGCTTTCTTT.

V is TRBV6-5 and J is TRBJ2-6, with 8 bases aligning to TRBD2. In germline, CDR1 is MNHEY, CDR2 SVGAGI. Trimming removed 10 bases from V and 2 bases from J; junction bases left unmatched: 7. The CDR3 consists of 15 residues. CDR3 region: CAILRGGPGANVLTF. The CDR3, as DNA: TGTGCCATTCTACGGGGGGGTCCTGGGGCCAACGTCCTGACTTTC.

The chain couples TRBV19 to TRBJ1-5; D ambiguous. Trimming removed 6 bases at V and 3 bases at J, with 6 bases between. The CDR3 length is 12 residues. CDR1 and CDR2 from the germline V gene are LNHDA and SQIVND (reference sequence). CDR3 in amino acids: CASSDYNQPQHF. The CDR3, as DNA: TGTGCCAGTAGCGACTACAATCAGCCCCAGCATTTT.

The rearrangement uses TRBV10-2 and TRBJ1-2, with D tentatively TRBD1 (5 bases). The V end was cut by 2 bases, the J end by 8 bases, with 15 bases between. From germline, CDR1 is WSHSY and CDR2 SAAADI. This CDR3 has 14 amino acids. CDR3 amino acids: CASSEVLQGSGYTF. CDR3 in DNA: TGCGCCAGCAGTGAGGTCCTGCAGGGTAGCGGCTACACCTTC.

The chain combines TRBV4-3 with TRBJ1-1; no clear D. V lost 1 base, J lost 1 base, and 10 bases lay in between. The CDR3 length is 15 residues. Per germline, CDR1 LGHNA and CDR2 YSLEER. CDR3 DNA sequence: TGCGCCAGCAGCCAAGTTAGTGCAGGGAACACTGAAGCTTTCTTT. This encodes CASSQVSAGNTEAFF.

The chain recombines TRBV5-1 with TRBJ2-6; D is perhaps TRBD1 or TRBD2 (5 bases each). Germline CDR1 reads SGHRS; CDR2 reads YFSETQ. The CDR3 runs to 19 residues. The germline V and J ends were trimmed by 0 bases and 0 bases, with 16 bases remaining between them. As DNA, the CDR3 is TGCGCCAGCAGCTTGGTAGGTCAGGTTGGGGGCTCTGGGGCCAACGTCCTGACTTTC. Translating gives CASSLVGQVGGSGANVLTF. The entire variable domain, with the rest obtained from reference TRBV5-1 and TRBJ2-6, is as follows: KAGVTQTPRYLIKTRGQQVTLSCSPISGHRSVSWYQQTPGQGLQFLFEYFSETQRNKGNFPGRFSGRQFSNSRSEMNVSTLELGDSALYLCASSLVGQVGGSGANVLTFGAGSRLTVL.

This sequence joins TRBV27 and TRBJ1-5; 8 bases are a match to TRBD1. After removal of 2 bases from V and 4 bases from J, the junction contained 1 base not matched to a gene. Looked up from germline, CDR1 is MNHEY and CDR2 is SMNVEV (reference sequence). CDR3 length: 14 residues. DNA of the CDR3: TGTGCCAGCAGTTTACGGACAGGGAATCAGCCCCAGCATTTT. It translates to CASSLRTGNQPQHF.

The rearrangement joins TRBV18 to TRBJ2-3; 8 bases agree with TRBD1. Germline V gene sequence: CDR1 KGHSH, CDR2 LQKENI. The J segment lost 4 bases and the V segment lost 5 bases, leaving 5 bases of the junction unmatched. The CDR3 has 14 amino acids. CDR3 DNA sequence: TGTGCCAGCTCATGGGGACAGGTATCAGATACGCAGTATTTT. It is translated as CASSWGQVSDTQYF.

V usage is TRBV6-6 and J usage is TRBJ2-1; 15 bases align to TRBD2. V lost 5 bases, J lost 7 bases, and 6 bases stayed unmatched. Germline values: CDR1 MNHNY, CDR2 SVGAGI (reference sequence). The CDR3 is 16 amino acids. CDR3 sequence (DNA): TGTGCCAGCAGTCGAGGACTAGCGGGAGGGTATAATGAGCAGTTCTTC. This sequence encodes CASSRGLAGGYNEQFF.

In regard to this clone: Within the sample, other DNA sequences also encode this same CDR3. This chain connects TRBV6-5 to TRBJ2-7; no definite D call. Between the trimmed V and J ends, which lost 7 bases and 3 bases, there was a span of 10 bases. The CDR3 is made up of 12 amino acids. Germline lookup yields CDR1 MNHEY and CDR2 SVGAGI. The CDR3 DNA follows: TGTGCCAGCACGTTAGCACTCTACGAGCAGTACTTC. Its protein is CASTLALYEQYF.

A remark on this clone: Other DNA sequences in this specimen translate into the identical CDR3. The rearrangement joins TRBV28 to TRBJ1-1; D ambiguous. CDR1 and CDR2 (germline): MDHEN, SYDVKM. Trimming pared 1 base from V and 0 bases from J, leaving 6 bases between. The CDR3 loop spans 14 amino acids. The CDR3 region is CASSLFGLNTEAFF. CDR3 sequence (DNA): TGTGCCAGCAGTTTATTCGGTTTGAACACTGAAGCTTTCTTT.

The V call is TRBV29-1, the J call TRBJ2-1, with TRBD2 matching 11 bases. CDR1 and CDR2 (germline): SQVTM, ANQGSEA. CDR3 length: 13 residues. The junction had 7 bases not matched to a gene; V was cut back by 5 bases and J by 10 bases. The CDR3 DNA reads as TGCAGCGTTTGGGGGACTAGCGGAGTAGAGCAGTTCTTC. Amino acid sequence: CSVWGTSGVEQFF.

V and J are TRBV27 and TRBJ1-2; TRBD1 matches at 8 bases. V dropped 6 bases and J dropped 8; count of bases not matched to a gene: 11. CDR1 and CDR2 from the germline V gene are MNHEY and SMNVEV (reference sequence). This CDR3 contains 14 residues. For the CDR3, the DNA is TGTGCCAGCAGCCCACTGGGACAGGCAAGGGGCTACACCTTC. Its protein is CASSPLGQARGYTF.

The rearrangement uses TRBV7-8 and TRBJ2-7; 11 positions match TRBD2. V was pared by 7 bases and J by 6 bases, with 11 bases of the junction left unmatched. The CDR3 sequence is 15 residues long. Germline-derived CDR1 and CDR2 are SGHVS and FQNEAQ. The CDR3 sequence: CASTIAGGPMFEQYF. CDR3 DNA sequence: TGTGCCAGCACCATAGCGGGAGGGCCTATGTTCGAGCAGTACTTC.

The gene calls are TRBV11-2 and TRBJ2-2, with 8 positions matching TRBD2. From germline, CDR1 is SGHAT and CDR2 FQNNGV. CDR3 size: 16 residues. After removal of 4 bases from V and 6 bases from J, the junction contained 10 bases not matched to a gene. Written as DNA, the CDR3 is TGTGCCAGCAGCTCACGACTAGCAGCGGGGGCCGGGGAGCTGTTTTTT. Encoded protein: CASSSRLAAGAGELFF.

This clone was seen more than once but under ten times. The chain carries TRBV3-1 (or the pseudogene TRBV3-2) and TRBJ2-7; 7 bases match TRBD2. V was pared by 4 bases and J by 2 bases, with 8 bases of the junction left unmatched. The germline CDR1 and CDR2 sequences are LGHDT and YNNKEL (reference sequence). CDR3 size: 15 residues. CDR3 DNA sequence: TGTGCCAGCAGCCTCCTGAGCGGGAAGGCCTACGAGCAGTACTTC. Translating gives CASSLLSGKAYEQYF.

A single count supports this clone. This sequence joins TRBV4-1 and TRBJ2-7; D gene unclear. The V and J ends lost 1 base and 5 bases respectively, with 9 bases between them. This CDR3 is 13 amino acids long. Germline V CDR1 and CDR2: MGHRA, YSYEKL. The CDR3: CASSQGPSDEQYF. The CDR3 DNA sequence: TGCGCCAGCAGCCAAGGCCCTTCCGACGAGCAGTACTTC.

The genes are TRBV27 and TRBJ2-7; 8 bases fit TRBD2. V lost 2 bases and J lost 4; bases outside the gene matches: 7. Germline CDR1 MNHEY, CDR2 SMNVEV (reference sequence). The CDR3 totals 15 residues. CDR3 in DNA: TGTGCCAGCAGTTTAGGGCTAGCGGGCATTTACGAGCAGTACTTC. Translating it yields CASSLGLAGIYEQYF.

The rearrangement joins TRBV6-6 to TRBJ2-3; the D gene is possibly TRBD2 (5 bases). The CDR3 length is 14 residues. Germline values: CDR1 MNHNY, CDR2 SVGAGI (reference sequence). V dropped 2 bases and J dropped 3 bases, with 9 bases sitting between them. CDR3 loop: CASSYPTITDTQYF. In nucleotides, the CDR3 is TGTGCCAGCAGTTACCCGACTATTACAGATACGCAGTATTTT.

The chain's CDR3 is CASSPGPENYGYTF. In nucleotides, the CDR3 is TGTGCCAGCTCACCGGGCCCGGAGAACTATGGCTACACCTTC. The gene calls are TRBV18 and TRBJ1-2, with D hard to call. Germline V gene sequence: CDR1 KGHSH, CDR2 LQKENI. The CDR3 loop spans 14 amino acids. V shed 3 bases and J shed 2 bases, with 10 bases lying between them.

The CDR3 loop reads CASSKKKTRNNEQFF. In nucleotides, the CDR3 is TGTGCCAGCAGCAAAAAGAAGACTCGCAACAATGAGCAGTTCTTC. The chain recombines TRBV7-2 with TRBJ2-1; no firm D call. The CDR3 length is 15 residues. V gave up 5 bases and J gave up 5 bases, with 16 bases separating them. Germline CDR1 and CDR2: SGHTA and FQGNSA.